This T cell receptor beta chain was documented in a study of PD-L1 blockade in urothelial cancer. The germline gives CDR1 MNHEY, CDR2 SVGAGI. The CDR3 contains 14 residues. V was trimmed by 6 bases and J by 1 base, leaving 12 bases between them. As for time point: pretreatment peripheral blood. TCRdb's table, derived via immunoSEQ multiplex PCR, lists solely in-frame clones and lacks some. Here the sample spans about 56,000 clones, approximately 83% being singletons. The source of this sequence is a man between 65 and 85 years old with urothelial cancer. The genes are TRBV6-5 and TRBJ2-5; D gene uncertain. The specimen was PBMCs, collected around atezolizumab (anti-PD-L1) treatment. CDR3 in DNA: TGTGCCAGCAGACGCGTGAAACTCCAAGAGACCCAGTACTTC. Translating it yields CASRRVKLQETQYF.